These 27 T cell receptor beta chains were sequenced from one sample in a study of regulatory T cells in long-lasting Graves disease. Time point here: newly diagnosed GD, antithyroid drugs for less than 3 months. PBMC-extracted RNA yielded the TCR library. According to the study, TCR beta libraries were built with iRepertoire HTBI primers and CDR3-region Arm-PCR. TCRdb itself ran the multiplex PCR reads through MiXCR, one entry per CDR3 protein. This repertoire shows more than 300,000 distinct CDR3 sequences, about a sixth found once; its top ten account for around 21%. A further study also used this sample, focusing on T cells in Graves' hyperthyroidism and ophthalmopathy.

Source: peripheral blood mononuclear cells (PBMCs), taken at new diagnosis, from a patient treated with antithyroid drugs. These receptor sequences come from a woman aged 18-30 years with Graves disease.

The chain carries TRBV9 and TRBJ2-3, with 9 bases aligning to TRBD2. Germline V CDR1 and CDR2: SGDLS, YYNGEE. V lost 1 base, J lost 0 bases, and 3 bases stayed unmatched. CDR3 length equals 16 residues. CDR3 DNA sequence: TGTGCCAGCAGCGTAATAGCGGGAGTTAGCACAGATACGCAGTATTTT. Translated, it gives CASSVIAGVSTDTQYF.

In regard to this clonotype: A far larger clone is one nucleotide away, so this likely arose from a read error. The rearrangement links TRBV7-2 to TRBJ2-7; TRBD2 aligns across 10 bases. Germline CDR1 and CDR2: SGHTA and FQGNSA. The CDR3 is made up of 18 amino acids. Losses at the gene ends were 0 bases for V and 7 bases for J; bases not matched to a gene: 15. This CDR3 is CASSLASPSGSMGNEQYF. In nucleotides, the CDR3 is TGTGCCAGCAGCTTAGCGTCGCCTAGCGGGAGTATGGGCAATGAGCAGTACTTC.

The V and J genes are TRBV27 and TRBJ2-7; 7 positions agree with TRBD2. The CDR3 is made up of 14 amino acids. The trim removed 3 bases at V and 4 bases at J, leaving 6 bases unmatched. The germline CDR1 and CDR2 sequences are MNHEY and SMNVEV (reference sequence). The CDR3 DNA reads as TGTGCCAGCAGTTTTGCTAGCGGTAGATACGAGCAGTACTTC. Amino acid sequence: CASSFASGRYEQYF.

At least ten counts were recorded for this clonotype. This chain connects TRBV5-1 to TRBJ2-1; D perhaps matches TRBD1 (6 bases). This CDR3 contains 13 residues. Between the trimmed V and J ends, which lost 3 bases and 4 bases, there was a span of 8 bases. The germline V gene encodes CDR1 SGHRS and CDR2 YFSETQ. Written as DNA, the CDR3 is TGCGCCAGCAGCTGGGACATTTACAATGAGCAGTTCTTC. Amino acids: CASSWDIYNEQFF.

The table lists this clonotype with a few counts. CDR3 sequence reads: CASSQWDRGRGAEAFF. The CDR3 nucleotides read TGTGCCAGCAGCCAATGGGACAGGGGGCGCGGGGCTGAAGCTTTCTTT. This sequence joins TRBV3-1 and TRBJ1-1; 12 bases line up with TRBD1. Trimming took 2 bases from V and 6 from J; bases not matched to a gene: 7. CDR1 LGHDT and CDR2 YNNKEL come from the germline V gene (reference sequence). This CDR3 has 16 residues.

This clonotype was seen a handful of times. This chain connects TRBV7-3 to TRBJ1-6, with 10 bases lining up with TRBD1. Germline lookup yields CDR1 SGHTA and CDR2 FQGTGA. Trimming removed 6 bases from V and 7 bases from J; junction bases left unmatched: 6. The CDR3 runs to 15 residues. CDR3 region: CASREWDRGNSPLHF. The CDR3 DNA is TGTGCCAGCAGAGAATGGGACAGGGGAAATTCACCCCTCCACTTT.

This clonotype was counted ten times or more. In DNA, the CDR3 is TGCGCCAGCAGCTTTGGGAAGAACACCGGGGAGCTGTTTTTT. This codes for CASSFGKNTGELFF. This rearrangement joins TRBV5-1 to TRBJ2-2; D remains unclear. Germline CDR1 is SGHRS and CDR2 is YFSETQ. Trimming left V 2 bases short and J 1 base short, with 6 bases between. CDR3 length: 14 amino acids.

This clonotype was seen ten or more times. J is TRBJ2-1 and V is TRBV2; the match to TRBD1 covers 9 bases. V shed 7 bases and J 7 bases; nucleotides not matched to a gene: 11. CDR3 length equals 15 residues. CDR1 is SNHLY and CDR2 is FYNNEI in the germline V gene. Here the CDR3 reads CASTSNRGLRNEQFF. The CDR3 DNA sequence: TGTGCCAGCACCTCCAACAGGGGGCTTAGGAATGAGCAGTTCTTC.

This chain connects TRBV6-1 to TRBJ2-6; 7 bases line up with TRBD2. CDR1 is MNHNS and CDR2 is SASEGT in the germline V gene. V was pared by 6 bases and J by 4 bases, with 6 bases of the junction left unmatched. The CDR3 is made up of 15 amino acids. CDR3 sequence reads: CASRTGRAGANVLTF. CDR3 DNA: TGTGCCAGCAGGACGGGGAGGGCCGGGGCCAACGTCCTGACTTTC.

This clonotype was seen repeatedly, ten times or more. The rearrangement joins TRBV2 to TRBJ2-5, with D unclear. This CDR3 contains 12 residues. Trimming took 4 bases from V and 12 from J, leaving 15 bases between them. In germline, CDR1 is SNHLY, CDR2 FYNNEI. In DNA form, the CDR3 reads TGTGCCAGCAGTGGAAGGACCGGAGAGAAGTACTTC. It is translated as CASSGRTGEKYF.

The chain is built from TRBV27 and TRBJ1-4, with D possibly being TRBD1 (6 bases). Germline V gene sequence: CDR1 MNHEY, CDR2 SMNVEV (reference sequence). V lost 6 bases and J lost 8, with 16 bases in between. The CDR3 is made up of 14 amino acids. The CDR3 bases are TGTGCCAGCAGCAACAGGGAATATCTCGAAAAACTGTTTTTT. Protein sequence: CASSNREYLEKLFF.

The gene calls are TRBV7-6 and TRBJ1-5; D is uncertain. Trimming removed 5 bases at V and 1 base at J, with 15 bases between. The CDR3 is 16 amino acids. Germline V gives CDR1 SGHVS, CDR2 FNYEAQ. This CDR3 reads CASSEESEWSNQPQHF. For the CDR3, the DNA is TGTGCCAGCAGCGAAGAAAGTGAGTGGAGCAATCAGCCCCAGCATTTT.

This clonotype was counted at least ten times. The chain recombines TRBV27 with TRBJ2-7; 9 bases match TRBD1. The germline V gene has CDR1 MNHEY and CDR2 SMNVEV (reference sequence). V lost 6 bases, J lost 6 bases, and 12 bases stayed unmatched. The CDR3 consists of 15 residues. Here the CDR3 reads CASSQEPTGGGEQYF. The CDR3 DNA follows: TGTGCCAGCAGCCAGGAACCGACAGGGGGTGGCGAGCAGTACTTC.

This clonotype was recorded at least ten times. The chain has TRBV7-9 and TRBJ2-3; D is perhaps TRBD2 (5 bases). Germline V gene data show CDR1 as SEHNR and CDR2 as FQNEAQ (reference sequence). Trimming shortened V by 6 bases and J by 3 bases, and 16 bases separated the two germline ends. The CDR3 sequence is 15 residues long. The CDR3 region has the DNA TGTGCCAGCAGTCTCGACGGTAGAGGGACAGATACGCAGTATTTT. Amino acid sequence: CASSLDGRGTDTQYF.

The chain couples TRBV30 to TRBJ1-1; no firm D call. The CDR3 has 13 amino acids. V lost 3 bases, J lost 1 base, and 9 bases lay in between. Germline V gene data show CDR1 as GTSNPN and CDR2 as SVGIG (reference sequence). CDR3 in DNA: TGTGCCTGGAGCCTAGGAGGGAACACTGAAGCTTTCTTT. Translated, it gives CAWSLGGNTEAFF.

The CDR3, as DNA: TGTGCCAGCAGAATGCAGAGCTCCTACAATGAGCAGTTCTTC. It encodes CASRMQSSYNEQFF. This chain connects TRBV6-4 to TRBJ2-1; D remains ambiguous. V lost 6 bases to trimming and J lost 0 bases, with 9 bases between them. Germline CDR1 MRHNA, CDR2 SNTAGT. This CDR3 contains 14 residues.

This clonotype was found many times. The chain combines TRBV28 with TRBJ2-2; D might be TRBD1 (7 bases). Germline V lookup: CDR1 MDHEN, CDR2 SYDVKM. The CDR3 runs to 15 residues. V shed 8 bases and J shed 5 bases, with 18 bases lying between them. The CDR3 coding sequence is TGTGCCAGCCGCCCAAAGGGGGCGGGAACCGGGGAGCTGTTTTTT. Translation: CASRPKGAGTGELFF.

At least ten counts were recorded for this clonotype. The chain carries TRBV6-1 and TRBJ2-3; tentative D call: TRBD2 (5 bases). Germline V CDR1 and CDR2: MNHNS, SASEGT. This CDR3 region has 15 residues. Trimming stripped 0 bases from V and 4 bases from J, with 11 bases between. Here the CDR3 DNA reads TGTGCCAGCAGTGAAGCCCCCCGGGGATCAGATACGCAGTATTTT. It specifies CASSEAPRGSDTQYF.

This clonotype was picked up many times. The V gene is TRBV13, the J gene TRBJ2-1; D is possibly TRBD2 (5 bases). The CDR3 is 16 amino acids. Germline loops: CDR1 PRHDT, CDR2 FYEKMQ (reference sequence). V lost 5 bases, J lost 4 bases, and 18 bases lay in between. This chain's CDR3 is CASSARADGLYNEQFF. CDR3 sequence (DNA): TGTGCCAGCAGCGCTCGGGCCGACGGACTGTACAATGAGCAGTTCTTC. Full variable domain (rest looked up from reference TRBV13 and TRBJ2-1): AAGVIQSPRHLIKEKRETATLKCYPIPRHDTVYWYQQGPGQDPQFLISFYEKMQSDKGSIPDRFSAQQFSDYHSELNMSSLELGDSALYFCASSARADGLYNEQFFGPGTRLTVL.

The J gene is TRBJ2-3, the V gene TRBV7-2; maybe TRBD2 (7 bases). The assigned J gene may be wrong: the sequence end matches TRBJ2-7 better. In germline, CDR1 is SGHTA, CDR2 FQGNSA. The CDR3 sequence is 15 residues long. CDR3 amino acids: CASSLTRGGGGEQYF. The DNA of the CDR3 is TGTGCCAGCAGCTTAACGAGGGGCGGGGGCGGCGAGCAGTACTTC.

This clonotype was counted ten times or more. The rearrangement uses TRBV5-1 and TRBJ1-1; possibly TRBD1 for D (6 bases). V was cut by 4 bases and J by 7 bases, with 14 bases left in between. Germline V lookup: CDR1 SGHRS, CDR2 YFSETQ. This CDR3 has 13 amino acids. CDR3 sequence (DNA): TGCGCCAGCAGCGACCTCCGGGGGCATGAAGCTTTCTTT. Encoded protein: CASSDLRGHEAFF. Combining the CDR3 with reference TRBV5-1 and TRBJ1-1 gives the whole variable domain KAGVTQTPRYLIKTRGQQVTLSCSPISGHRSVSWYQQTPGQGLQFLFEYFSETQRNKGNFPGRFSGRQFSNSRSEMNVSTLELGDSALYLCASSDLRGHEAFFGQGTRLTVV.

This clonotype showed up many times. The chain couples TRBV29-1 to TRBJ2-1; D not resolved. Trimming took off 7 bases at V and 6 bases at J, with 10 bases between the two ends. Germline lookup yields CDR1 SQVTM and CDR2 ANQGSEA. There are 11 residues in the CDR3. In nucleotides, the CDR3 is TGCAGCGGTGGGGATCGCAATGAGCAGTTCTTC. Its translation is CSGGDRNEQFF.

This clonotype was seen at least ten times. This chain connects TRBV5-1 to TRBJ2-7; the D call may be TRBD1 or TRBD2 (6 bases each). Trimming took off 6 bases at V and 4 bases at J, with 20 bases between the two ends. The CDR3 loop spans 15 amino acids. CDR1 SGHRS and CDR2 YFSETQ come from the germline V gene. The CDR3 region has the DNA TGCGCCAGCAACCTCGTTCAGAGGGGGGAGTACGAGCAGTACTTC. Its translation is CASNLVQRGEYEQYF.

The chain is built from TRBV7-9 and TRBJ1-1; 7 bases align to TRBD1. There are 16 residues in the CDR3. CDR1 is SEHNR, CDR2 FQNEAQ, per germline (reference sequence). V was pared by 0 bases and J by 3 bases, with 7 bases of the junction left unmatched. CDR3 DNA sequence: TGTGCCAGCAGCTTAGCAGGGGGCGGGGGGGACACTGAAGCTTTCTTT. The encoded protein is CASSLAGGGGDTEAFF.

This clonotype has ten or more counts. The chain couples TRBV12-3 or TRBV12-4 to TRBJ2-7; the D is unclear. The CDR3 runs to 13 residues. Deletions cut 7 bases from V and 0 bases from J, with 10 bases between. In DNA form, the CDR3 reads TGTGCCAGCACCCTAGGAAACTCCTACGAGCAGTACTTC. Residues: CASTLGNSYEQYF.

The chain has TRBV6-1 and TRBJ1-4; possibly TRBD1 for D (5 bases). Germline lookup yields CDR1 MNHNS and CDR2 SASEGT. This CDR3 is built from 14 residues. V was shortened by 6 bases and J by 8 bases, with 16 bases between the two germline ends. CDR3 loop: CASSGTWGWEKLFF. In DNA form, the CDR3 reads TGTGCCAGCAGCGGGACCTGGGGCTGGGAAAAACTGTTTTTT.

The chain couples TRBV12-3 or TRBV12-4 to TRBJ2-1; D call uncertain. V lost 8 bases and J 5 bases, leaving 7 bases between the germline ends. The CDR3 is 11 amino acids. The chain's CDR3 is CASLRNNEQFF. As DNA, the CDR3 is TGTGCCAGCCTTCGGAACAATGAGCAGTTCTTC.